The rows below give T cell receptor beta chains drawn from one sample of a study of blood T cell repertoires in COVID-19. The table came from immunoSEQ multiplex PCR; TCRdb's copy has only in-frame clones and leaves some out. The table lists 84,000 or so clones, 75% to 85% of them singletons, with about 12% in the top ten. The sample was peripheral blood. The source is a woman aged 40 to 50 with active or convalescent COVID-19. CDR3s include the opening cysteine and the closing phenylalanine or tryptophan. Fields, in order: V gene, CDR3 length, D gene, clone size, J gene, CDR3 DNA, CDR3 protein. The D gene is left open where the match is weak. Where a row states a size, it is once, few, many or the class of an expanded clone; other rows omit it.

TRBV5-1,13,TRBD1,.,TRBJ1-4,TGCGCCAGCAGCACGGGACAGAATGAAAAACTGTTTTTT,CASSTGQNEKLFF
TRBV4-3,16,TRBD1,.,TRBJ1-2,TGCGCCAGCAGCCAAGGCGGGACAGGGGGAAACTATGGCTACACCTTC,CASSQGGTGGNYGYTF
TRBV5-8,15,.,.,TRBJ2-5,TGTGCCAGCAGCTTGATAGGAACAGCACAAGAGACCCAGTACTTC,CASSLIGTAQETQYF
TRBV2,13,.,once,TRBJ1-2,TGTGCCAGCAGTGAAGGATGGGAGAGTGGCTACACCTTC,CASSEGWESGYTF
TRBV5-1,14,.,.,TRBJ2-7,TGCGCCAGCAGCTTGGCCCTTTACGGCTACGAGCAGTACTTC,CASSLALYGYEQYF
TRBV6-2/TRBV6-3,14,.,.,TRBJ2-1,TGTGCCAGCAGCTATTGGGAGGAAGGGAATGAGCAGTTCTTC,CASSYWEEGNEQFF
TRBV5-8,16,TRBD1,.,TRBJ2-4,TGTGCCAGCAGCACCGGACAGGGTGGCGGCAGAAACATTCAGTACTTC,CASSTGQGGGRNIQYF
TRBV15,15,.,.,TRBJ2-7,TGTGCCACCAGCAGAGAGGCTAGAGGCTCCTACGAGCAGTACTTC,CATSREARGSYEQYF
TRBV19,15,TRBD1,.,TRBJ1-5,TGTGCCAGTAGTAAGGGACAGGGGATGGATCAGCCCCAGCATTTT,CASSKGQGMDQPQHF
TRBV6-5,13,.,.,TRBJ1-3,TGTGCCACCTTCAGTTTGACTGGAAACACCATATATTTT,CATFSLTGNTIYF
TRBV7-9,11,.,.,TRBJ2-7,TGTGCCAGCAGCTCTACTGGCGAGCAGTACTTC,CASSSTGEQYF
TRBV5-5,14,TRBD1,once,TRBJ1-5,TGTGCCAGCAGCTTGGGGACAGGCCCGGGGCCCCAGCATTTT,CASSLGTGPGPQHF
TRBV4-1,16,TRBD1,.,TRBJ2-7,TGCGCCAGCAGCCAAGATGGGACAGGGAAAGCGTACGAGCAGTACTTC,CASSQDGTGKAYEQYF
TRBV10-3,13,.,.,TRBJ1-2,TGTGCCATCAGTCCGACAGACAACATCGGCTACACCTTC,CAISPTDNIGYTF
TRBV5-1,14,.,.,TRBJ1-6,TGCGCCAGCAGCTCGACAGCCAATAATTCACCCCTCCACTTT,CASSSTANNSPLHF
TRBV11-2,16,.,.,TRBJ1-1,TGTGCCAGCAGCTTAGGAGCCAGGGTAGTGAACACTGAAGCTTTCTTT,CASSLGARVVNTEAFF
TRBV7-6,15,.,many,TRBJ2-2,TGTGCCAGCAGCTTAAGGTCGAGGTTCACCGGGGAGCTGTTTTTT,CASSLRSRFTGELFF